The clone carrying this T cell receptor (beta chain) has more than one count but fewer than ten. The data were obtained in a study of blood T cells in healthy people across ages. Turning to the study itself: Per two T cells, about one barcoded beta molecule was captured through template switching.

A second PCR of roughly 6 to 12 cycles used a sample-barcoded 5' primer and a J-beta primer mix. Each CDR3 protein is one row after TCRdb ran MiXCR on the 5' RACE reads. The sample lists 1.4 million to 1.5 million distinct CDR3 sequences, about 43% occurring once. The clonotype comes from a woman aged 18 to 35 in good health. What was sequenced was blood.

CDR3 sequence reads: CSPLGGQAPYEQYF. Written as DNA, the CDR3 is TGCAGTCCCTTGGGGGGACAGGCGCCGTACGAGCAGTACTTC. V gene TRBV20-1 combines with J gene TRBJ2-7; 8 nucleotides align to TRBD1. The CDR3 has 14 amino acids. Germline V gene data show CDR1 as DFQATT and CDR2 as SNEGSKA (reference sequence). V shed 8 bases and J 4 bases; nucleotides not matched to a gene: 13.